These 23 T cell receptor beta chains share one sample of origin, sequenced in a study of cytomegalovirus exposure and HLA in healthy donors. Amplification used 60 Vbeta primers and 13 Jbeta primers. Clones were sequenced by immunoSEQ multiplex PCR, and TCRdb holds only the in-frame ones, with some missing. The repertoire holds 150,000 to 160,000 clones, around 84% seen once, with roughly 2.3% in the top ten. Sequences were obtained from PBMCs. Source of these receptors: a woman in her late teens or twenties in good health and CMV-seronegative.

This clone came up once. The CDR3 region is CAISERGGSDTQYF. The DNA of the CDR3 is TGTGCCATCAGTGAGCGGGGGGGTTCAGATACGCAGTATTTT. V and J are TRBV10-3 and TRBJ2-3; TRBD2 matches 8 bases. The CDR3 consists of 14 residues. Per germline, CDR1 ENHRY and CDR2 SYGVKD. V lost 2 bases to trimming and J lost 4 bases; unmatched junction nucleotides: 2.

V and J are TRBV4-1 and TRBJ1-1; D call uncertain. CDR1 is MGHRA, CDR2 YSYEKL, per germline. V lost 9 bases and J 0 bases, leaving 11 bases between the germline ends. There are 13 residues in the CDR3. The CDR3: CASRRLMNTEAFF. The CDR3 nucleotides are TGCGCCAGTCGGCGGCTGATGAACACTGAAGCTTTCTTT.

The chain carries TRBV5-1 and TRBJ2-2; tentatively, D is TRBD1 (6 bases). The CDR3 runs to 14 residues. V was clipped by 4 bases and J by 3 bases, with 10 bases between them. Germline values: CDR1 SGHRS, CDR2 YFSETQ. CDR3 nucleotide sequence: TGCGCCAGCAGCCTTGCAGGGGACACCGGGGAGCTGTTTTTT. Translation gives CASSLAGDTGELFF.

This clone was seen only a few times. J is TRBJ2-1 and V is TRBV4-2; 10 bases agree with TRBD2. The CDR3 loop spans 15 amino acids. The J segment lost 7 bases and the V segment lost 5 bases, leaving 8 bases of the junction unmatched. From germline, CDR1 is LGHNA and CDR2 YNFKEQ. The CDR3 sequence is CASSEMGLARNEQFF. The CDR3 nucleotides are TGTGCCAGCAGCGAAATGGGACTAGCGCGGAATGAGCAGTTCTTC.

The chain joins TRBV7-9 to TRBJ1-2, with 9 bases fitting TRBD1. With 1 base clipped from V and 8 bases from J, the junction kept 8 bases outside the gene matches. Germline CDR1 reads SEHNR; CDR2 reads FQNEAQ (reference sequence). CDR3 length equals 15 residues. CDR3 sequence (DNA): TGTGCCAGCAGCTTAGGTGGGACAGGGTTTAGAGGCTACACCTTC. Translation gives CASSLGGTGFRGYTF.

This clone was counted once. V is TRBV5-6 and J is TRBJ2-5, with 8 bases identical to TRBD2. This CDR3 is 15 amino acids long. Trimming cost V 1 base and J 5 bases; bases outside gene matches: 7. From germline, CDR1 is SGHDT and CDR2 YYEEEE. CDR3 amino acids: CASSLPGGAFETQYF. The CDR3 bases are TGTGCCAGCAGCTTGCCCGGGGGGGCCTTTGAGACCCAGTACTTC.

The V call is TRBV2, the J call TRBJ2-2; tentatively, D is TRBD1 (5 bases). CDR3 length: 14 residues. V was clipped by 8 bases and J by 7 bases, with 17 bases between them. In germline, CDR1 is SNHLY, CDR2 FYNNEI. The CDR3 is CASGPHSQGGELFF. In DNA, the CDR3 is TGTGCCAGCGGGCCACATTCCCAGGGCGGGGAGCTGTTTTTT.

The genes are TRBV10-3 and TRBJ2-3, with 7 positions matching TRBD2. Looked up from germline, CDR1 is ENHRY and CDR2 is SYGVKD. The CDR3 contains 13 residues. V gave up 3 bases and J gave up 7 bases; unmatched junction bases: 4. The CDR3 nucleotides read TGTGCCATCAGTGAAATCGGGGGGAATACGCAGTATTTT. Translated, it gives CAISEIGGNTQYF.

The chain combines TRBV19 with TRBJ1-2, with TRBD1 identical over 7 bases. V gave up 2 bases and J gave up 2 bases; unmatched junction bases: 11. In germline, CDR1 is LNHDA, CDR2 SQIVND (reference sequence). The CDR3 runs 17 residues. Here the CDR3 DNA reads TGTGCCAGTAGTATACCCGCAGGGGGGAAAAACAACTATGGCTACACCTTC. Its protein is CASSIPAGGKNNYGYTF.

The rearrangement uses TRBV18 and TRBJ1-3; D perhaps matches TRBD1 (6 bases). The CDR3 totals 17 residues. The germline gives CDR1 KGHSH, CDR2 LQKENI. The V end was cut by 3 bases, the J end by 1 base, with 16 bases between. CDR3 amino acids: CASSPVQLQGSGNTIYF. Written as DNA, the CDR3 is TGTGCCAGCTCACCCGTCCAACTTCAGGGGTCTGGAAACACCATATATTTT.

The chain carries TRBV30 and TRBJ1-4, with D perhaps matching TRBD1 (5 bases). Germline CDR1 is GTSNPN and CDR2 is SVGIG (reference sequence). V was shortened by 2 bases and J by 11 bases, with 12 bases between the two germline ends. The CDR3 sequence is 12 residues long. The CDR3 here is CAWSLPGGKLFF. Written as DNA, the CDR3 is TGTGCCTGGAGTTTGCCGGGGGGGAAACTGTTTTTT. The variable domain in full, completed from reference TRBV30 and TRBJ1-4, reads SQTIHQWPATLVQPVGSPLSLECTVEGTSNPNLYWYRQAAGRGLQLLFYSVGIGQISSEVPQNLSASRPQDRQFILSSKKLLLSDSGFYLCAWSLPGGKLFFGSGTQLSVL.

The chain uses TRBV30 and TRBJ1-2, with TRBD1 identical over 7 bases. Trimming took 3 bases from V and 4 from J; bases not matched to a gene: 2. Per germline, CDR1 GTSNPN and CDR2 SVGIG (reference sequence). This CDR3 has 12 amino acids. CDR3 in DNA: TGTGCCTGGAGGGGACAGTTCTATGGCTACACCTTC. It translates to CAWRGQFYGYTF. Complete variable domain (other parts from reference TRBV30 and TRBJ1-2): SQTIHQWPATLVQPVGSPLSLECTVEGTSNPNLYWYRQAAGRGLQLLFYSVGIGQISSEVPQNLSASRPQDRQFILSSKKLLLSDSGFYLCAWRGQFYGYTFGSGTRLTVV.

DNA of the CDR3: TGTGCCACCAGCAGAGATCCAGCGGGGCTCTACAATGAGCAGTTCTTC. Encoded protein: CATSRDPAGLYNEQFF. The V call is TRBV15, the J call TRBJ2-1, with 7 bases that match TRBD2. Germline assignment: CDR1 LNHNV and CDR2 YYDKDF (reference sequence). This CDR3 region has 16 residues. The V gene end was trimmed by 0 bases and the J gene end by 3 bases; junction bases not matched to a gene: 5.

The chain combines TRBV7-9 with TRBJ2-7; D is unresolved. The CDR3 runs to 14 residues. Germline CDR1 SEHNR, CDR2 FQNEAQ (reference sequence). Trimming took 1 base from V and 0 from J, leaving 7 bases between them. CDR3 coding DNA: TGTGCCAGCAGCTTAGAAACAGTCTCCTACGAGCAGTACTTC. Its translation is CASSLETVSYEQYF.

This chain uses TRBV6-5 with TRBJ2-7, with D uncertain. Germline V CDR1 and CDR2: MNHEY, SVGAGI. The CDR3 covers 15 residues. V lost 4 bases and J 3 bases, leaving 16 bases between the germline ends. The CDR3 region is CASSSQPILYYEQYF. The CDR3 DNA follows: TGTGCCAGCAGTTCGCAGCCAATACTATACTACGAGCAGTACTTC.

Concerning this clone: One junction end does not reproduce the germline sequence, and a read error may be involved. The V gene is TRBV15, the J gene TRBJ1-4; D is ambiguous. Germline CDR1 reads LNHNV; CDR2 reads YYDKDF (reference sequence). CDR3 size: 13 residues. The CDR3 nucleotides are TGTGCCACCAGTAGAGACTTTAATGAAAAACTGTTTTTT. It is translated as CATSRDFNEKLFF.

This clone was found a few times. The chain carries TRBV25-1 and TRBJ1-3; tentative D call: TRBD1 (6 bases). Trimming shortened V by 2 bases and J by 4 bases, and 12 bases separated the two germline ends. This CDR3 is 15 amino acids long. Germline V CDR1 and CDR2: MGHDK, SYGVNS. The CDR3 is CASSEGGALGNTIYF. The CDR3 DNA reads TGTGCCAGCAGTGAAGGGGGGGCGCTAGGAAACACCATATATTTT.

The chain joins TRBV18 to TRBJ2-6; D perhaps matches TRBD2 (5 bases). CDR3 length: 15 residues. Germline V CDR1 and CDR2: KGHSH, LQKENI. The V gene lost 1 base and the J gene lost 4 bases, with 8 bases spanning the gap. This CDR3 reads CASSPLGEGANVLTF. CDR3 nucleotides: TGTGCCAGCTCACCACTTGGGGAGGGGGCCAACGTCCTGACTTTC.

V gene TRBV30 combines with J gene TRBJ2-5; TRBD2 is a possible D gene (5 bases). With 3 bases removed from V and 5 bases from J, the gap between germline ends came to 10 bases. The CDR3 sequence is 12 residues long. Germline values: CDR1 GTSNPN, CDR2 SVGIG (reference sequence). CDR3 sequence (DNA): TGTGCCTGGAGCGGGGTAGGGGAGACCCAGTACTTC. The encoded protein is CAWSGVGETQYF. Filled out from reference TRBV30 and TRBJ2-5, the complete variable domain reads SQTIHQWPATLVQPVGSPLSLECTVEGTSNPNLYWYRQAAGRGLQLLFYSVGIGQISSEVPQNLSASRPQDRQFILSSKKLLLSDSGFYLCAWSGVGETQYFGPGTRLLVL.

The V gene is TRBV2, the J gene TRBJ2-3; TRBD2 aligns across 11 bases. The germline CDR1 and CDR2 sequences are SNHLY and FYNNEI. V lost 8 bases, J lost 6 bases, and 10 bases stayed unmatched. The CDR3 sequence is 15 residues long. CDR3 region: CASGFSGGAMDTQYF. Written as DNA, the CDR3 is TGTGCCAGCGGGTTTAGCGGGGGGGCCATGGATACGCAGTATTTT. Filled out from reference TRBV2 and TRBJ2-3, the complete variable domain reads EPEVTQTPSHQVTQMGQEVILRCVPISNHLYFYWYRQILGQKVEFLVSFYNNEISEKSEIFDDQFSVERPDGSNFTLKIRSTKLEDSAMYFCASGFSGGAMDTQYFGPGTRLTVL.

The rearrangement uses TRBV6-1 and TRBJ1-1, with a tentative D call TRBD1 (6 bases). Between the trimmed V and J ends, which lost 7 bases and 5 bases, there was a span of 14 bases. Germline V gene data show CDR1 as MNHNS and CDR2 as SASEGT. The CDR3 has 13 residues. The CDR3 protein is CASNNYRATEAFF. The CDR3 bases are TGTGCCAGCAACAACTACAGGGCAACTGAAGCTTTCTTT.

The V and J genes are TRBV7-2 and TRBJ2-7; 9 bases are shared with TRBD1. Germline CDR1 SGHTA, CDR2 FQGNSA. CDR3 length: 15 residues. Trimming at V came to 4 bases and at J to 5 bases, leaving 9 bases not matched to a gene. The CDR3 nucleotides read TGTGCCAGCAGCTCTAGACAGGGGGGTTCCAACGAGCAGTACTTC. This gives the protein CASSSRQGGSNEQYF.

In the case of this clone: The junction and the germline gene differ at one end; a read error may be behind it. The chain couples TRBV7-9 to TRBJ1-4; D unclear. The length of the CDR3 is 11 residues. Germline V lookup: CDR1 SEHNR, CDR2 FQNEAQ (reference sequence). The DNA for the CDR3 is TGTTCCAGCAGCTTTAGTGAAAAACTGTTTTTT. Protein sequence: CSSSFSEKLFF.